The 15 T cell receptor beta chains listed next were all sequenced from one sample in a study of blood T cell repertoires in COVID-19. Data came from immunoSEQ multiplex PCR; TCRdb stores just in-frame clones and leaves some out. The data show some 21,000 clones, around 80% seen once. Material: peripheral blood. The receptors derive from a man in his sixties with active COVID-19.

The rearrangement joins TRBV27 to TRBJ2-1; the D gene is possibly TRBD2 (6 bases). Germline-derived CDR1 and CDR2 are MNHEY and SMNVEV (reference sequence). V dropped 10 bases and J dropped 4 bases, with 20 bases sitting between them. CDR3 size: 15 residues. The CDR3 region is CATAPGFGTYNEQFF. The CDR3 DNA follows: TGTGCCACCGCTCCGGGGTTCGGGACTTACAATGAGCAGTTCTTC.

This clone was observed a few times. V gene TRBV12-2 combines with J gene TRBJ2-2; the listed D gene, TRBD2, was not tested against the DNA. TRBV12-2 is tagged as a pseudogene. The CDR3 runs to 17 residues. The CDR3 loop reads CASRPRTSGINTGELFF. The DNA of the CDR3 is TGTGCAAGTCGCCCTAGGACTAGCGGGATAAACACCGGGGAGCTGTTTTTT.

The chain employs TRBV7-6 and TRBJ1-1; the D is unclear. CDR3 length equals 13 residues. Trimming took off 8 bases at V and 5 bases at J, with 15 bases between the two ends. CDR1 is SGHVS and CDR2 is FNYEAQ in the germline V gene. In DNA form, the CDR3 reads TGTGCCAGCTCCCCGAGAGGGATTACTGAAGCTTTCTTT. This codes for CASSPRGITEAFF. The full variable domain, rest sourced from reference TRBV7-6 and TRBJ1-1, is GAGVSQSPRYKVTKRGQDVALRCDPISGHVSLYWYRQALGQGPEFLTYFNYEAQQDKSGLPNDRFSAERPEGSISTLTIQRTEQRDSAMYRCASSPRGITEAFFGQGTRLTVV.

The chain recombines TRBV19 with TRBJ2-1; 10 positions match TRBD2. Trimming took 5 bases from V and 4 from J; bases not matched to a gene: 5. Germline CDR1 and CDR2: LNHDA and SQIVND (reference sequence). This CDR3 contains 15 residues. CDR3 residues: CASSWTSGSYNEQFF. The CDR3 bases are TGTGCCAGTAGTTGGACTAGCGGCTCTTACAATGAGCAGTTCTTC. The full variable domain, completed using reference TRBV19 and TRBJ2-1, is DGGITQSPKYLFRKEGQNVTLSCEQNLNHDAMYWYRQDPGQGLRLIYYSQIVNDFQKGDIAEGYSVSREKKESFPLTVTSAQKNPTAFYLCASSWTSGSYNEQFFGPGTRLTVL.

This chain joins TRBV27 and TRBJ1-4; TRBD1 matches at 8 bases. The CDR3 contains 14 residues. Germline V lookup: CDR1 MNHEY, CDR2 SMNVEV (reference sequence). Trimming took 0 bases from V and 6 from J; bases not matched to a gene: 0. Here the CDR3 DNA reads TGTGCCAGCAGTTTATCGACAGGGGATGAAAAACTGTTTTTT. Its protein product is CASSLSTGDEKLFF.

This clone appeared once. CDR3 sequence reads: CASSSNRGTSGTAPQYF. CDR3 nucleotides: TGTGCCAGCAGCTCAAATCGGGGGACTAGCGGGACGGCTCCGCAGTATTTT. The chain has TRBV9 and TRBJ2-3; 13 nucleotides agree with TRBD2. This CDR3 has 17 amino acids. Germline loops: CDR1 SGDLS, CDR2 YYNGEE. With V trimmed by 4 bases and J by 10 bases, 15 bases remained unmatched.

V gene TRBV11-2 combines with J gene TRBJ1-2; the D gene is possibly TRBD1 (6 bases). V shed 5 bases and J shed 4 bases, with 11 bases lying between them. The germline gives CDR1 SGHAT, CDR2 FQNNGV. The CDR3 loop spans 13 amino acids. CDR3 protein: CASSLGQGYGYTF. The DNA for the CDR3 is TGTGCCAGCAGCCTGGGACAAGGCTATGGCTACACCTTC.

The chain uses TRBV7-3 and TRBJ2-2; tentatively, D is TRBD1 (5 bases). CDR1 is SGHTA, CDR2 FQGTGA, per germline. Trimming took 4 bases from V and 4 from J, leaving 13 bases between them. This CDR3 region has 15 residues. In DNA, the CDR3 is TGTGCCAGCAGCTCCCAAGGGGCGCGCACCGGGGAGCTGTTTTTT. Its protein is CASSSQGARTGELFF.

This clone was picked up a small number of times. The chain has TRBV7-9 and TRBJ2-7; D possibly corresponds to TRBD2 (6 bases). Per the germline V gene, CDR1 is SEHNR and CDR2 is FQNEAQ (reference sequence). The CDR3 length is 14 residues. V was trimmed by 5 bases and J by 4 bases, leaving 15 bases between them. This chain's CDR3 is CASSLDGGRYEQYF. The CDR3 DNA reads TGTGCCAGCAGCCTCGACGGGGGAAGGTACGAGCAGTACTTC.

The V call is TRBV27, the J call TRBJ1-2; no clear D gene. CDR3 size: 15 residues. Trimming took off 4 bases at V and 0 bases at J, with 12 bases between the two ends. The germline V gene has CDR1 MNHEY and CDR2 SMNVEV (reference sequence). The CDR3 loop reads CASSSGHSTNYGYTF. The CDR3 coding sequence is TGTGCCAGCAGTTCTGGTCACAGTACTAACTATGGCTACACCTTC.

This clone was picked up one time. J is TRBJ1-4 and V is TRBV27; 9 nucleotides agree with TRBD1. V was pared by 6 bases and J by 7 bases, with 15 bases of the junction left unmatched. The CDR3 is made up of 17 amino acids. Germline values: CDR1 MNHEY, CDR2 SMNVEV (reference sequence). The CDR3: CASSIRDRANRGEKLFF. In DNA form, the CDR3 reads TGTGCCAGCAGCATCCGGGACAGGGCAAATCGGGGTGAAAAACTGTTTTTT.

This sequence joins TRBV28 and TRBJ2-1; TRBD2 matches at 8 bases. This CDR3 has 15 residues. CDR1 and CDR2 (germline): MDHEN, SYDVKM. V lost 3 bases to trimming and J lost 13 bases; unmatched junction nucleotides: 14. Here the CDR3 DNA reads TGTGCCAGCAGTTTGGCGGGAGGCCCAACCTCTACACAGTTCTTC. This sequence encodes CASSLAGGPTSTQFF.

By sample fraction, this clone is medium-sized. V and J are TRBV18 and TRBJ1-2; D remains ambiguous. The CDR3 totals 13 residues. The germline gives CDR1 KGHSH, CDR2 LQKENI. V gave up 4 bases and J gave up 6 bases, with 12 bases separating them. CDR3 amino acids: CASSLGQEHGYTF. DNA for the CDR3: TGTGCCAGCTCACTGGGCCAAGAGCATGGCTACACCTTC.

V usage is TRBV5-6 and J usage is TRBJ2-1, with TRBD2 matching 14 bases. Germline loops: CDR1 SGHDT, CDR2 YYEEEE. V trimming: 1 base; J trimming: 9 bases; junction bases outside the gene matches: 6. The CDR3 contains 16 residues. The CDR3 DNA reads as TGTGCCAGCAGCTTGCCGGGACTAGCGGGAGTTGTTGAGCAGTTCTTC. It codes for CASSLPGLAGVVEQFF. Variable domain in full (rest from reference TRBV5-6 and TRBJ2-1): DAGVTQSPTHLIKTRGQQVTLRCSPKSGHDTVSWYQQALGQGPQFIFQYYEEEERQRGNFPDRFSGHQFPNYSSELNVNALLLGDSALYLCASSLPGLAGVVEQFFGPGTRLTVL.

This clone was seen once. J is TRBJ2-5 and V is TRBV12-5; 7 nucleotides match TRBD1. CDR1 LGHNT and CDR2 FRNRAP come from the germline V gene. With V trimmed by 6 bases and J by 4 bases, 5 bases remained unmatched. This CDR3 spans 13 amino acids. In DNA, the CDR3 is TGTGCTAGTGGCCTGACAGGGTCAGAGACCCAGTACTTC. Encoded protein: CASGLTGSETQYF.